These T cell receptor beta chains were read from a single sample in a study of CD8+ T cells in alopecia areata. The repertoire was sequenced with immunoSEQ multiplex PCR; TCRdb's copy has only in-frame clones and lacks some. The profile shows some 130,000 clones, 54% of them singletons. Sequencing used CD8+ T cells sorted from blood, obtained at week 4, from a patient treated with tofacitinib. All receptors come from a human donor with alopecia areata. Each CDR3 is given with its conserved first and last residue. The D gene is left open where the match is weak. Not all rows give a size; the values are once, few, many and, for expanded clones, a class.

TRBJ1-2,-,-,TRBV6-5,CASSYVSSFYGYTF,TGTGCCAGCAGTTACGTTTCGTCTTTCTATGGCTACACCTTC
TRBJ1-2,TRBD1,-,TRBV7-9,CASSLAWDRGDYTF,TGTGCCAGCAGCTTAGCCTGGGACAGGGGGGACTACACCTTC
TRBJ2-7,-,-,TRBV30,CAWREGTYEQYF,TGTGCCTGGAGGGAGGGGACCTACGAGCAGTACTTC
TRBJ1-2,-,-,TRBV5-4,CASTKGLYGYTF,TGTGCCAGCACTAAGGGTCTCTATGGCTACACCTTC
TRBJ1-2,TRBD1,-,TRBV13,CASSGRTGGYTF,TGTGCCAGCAGCGGGAGGACAGGGGGCTACACCTTC
TRBJ1-5,-,few,TRBV27,CASSLDTNQPQHF,TGTGCCAGCAGTTTAGACACAAATCAGCCCCAGCATTTT
TRBJ2-3,-,-,TRBV30,CAWSMTRRTDTQYF,TGTGCCTGGAGTATGACGAGACGCACAGATACGCAGTATTTT
TRBJ2-7,TRBD1,few,TRBV7-2,CASSLLPGGEQYF,TGTGCCAGCAGCTTATTGCCAGGGGGCGAGCAGTACTTC
TRBJ2-3,TRBD1,-,TRBV5-1,CASSTGTGSGDTQYF,TGCGCCAGCAGCACCGGGACAGGGAGCGGAGATACGCAGTATTTT
TRBJ2-5,-,-,TRBV2,CASSDQGGYEETQYF,TGTGCCAGCAGTGATCAGGGGGGCTACGAGGAGACCCAGTACTTC
TRBJ1-2,-,-,TRBV10-3,CAISEFESGSYGYTF,TGTGCCATCAGTGAGTTTGAGTCCGGCAGCTATGGCTACACCTTC
TRBJ2-3,TRBD2,-,TRBV27,CASSFLRGGTDTQYF,TGTGCCAGCAGTTTTTTGCGGGGGGGGACAGATACGCAGTATTTT
TRBJ1-1,-,-,TRBV30,CAWSALGMNTEAFF,TGTGCCTGGAGTGCGTTAGGGATGAACACTGAAGCTTTCTTT
TRBJ1-1,-,-,TRBV30,CAWTGAWSTEAFF,TGTGCCTGGACTGGGGCTTGGAGCACTGAAGCTTTCTTT
TRBJ1-1,-,-,TRBV4-1,CASSQSWTASMNTEAFF,TGCGCCAGCAGCCAAAGTTGGACAGCCTCTATGAACACTGAAGCTTTCTTT
TRBJ2-3,-,-,TRBV30,CAWSSSTDTQYF,TGTGCCTGGAGTAGTAGCACAGATACGCAGTATTTT
TRBJ2-5,TRBD1,few,TRBV2,CASSEYRGETQYF,TGTGCCAGCAGCGAATACAGGGGGGAGACCCAGTACTTC
TRBJ2-1,-,few,TRBV23-1,CASSQSSRGWGNEQFF,TGCGCCAGCAGTCAATCGTCCCGGGGCTGGGGCAATGAGCAGTTCTTC
TRBJ1-1,-,-,TRBV7-6,CASSIRDDSTEAFF,TGTGCCAGCAGCATCCGGGACGATAGCACTGAAGCTTTCTTT
TRBJ2-2,TRBD2,-,TRBV9,CASSVGRGAGELFF,TGTGCCAGCAGCGTAGGTCGGGGGGCCGGGGAGCTGTTTTTT
TRBJ2-7,-,-,TRBV2,CASSYTYEQYF,TGTGCCAGCAGCTACACCTACGAGCAGTACTTC
TRBJ1-5,-,-,TRBV27,CASSSSRGDMNQPQHF,TGTGCCAGCAGTTCAAGCCGGGGAGACATGAATCAGCCCCAGCATTTT
TRBJ1-2,TRBD1,-,TRBV29-1,CSVESDRGYGYTF,TGCAGCGTTGAATCCGACAGGGGCTATGGCTACACCTTC
TRBJ2-5,-,few,TRBV6-6,CASSLGEAETQYF,TGTGCCAGCAGTTTAGGAGAAGCAGAGACCCAGTACTTC
TRBJ2-6,-,few,TRBV15,CATSRDPRLTLSGANVLTF,TGTGCCACCAGCAGAGATCCCCGCCTGACCCTATCTGGGGCCAACGTCCTGACTTTC
TRBJ1-6,-,-,TRBV30,CAWGELSPLHF,TGTGCCTGGGGGGAACTTTCACCCCTCCACTTT
TRBJ1-2,-,-,TRBV30,CAWSVHPGSGYGYTF,TGTGCCTGGAGTGTACACCCAGGGTCCGGCTATGGCTACACCTTC
TRBJ2-5,-,-,TRBV5-1,CASSQEGGLQETQYF,TGCGCCAGCAGCCAGGAAGGGGGGCTCCAAGAGACCCAGTACTTC
TRBJ2-6,-,-,TRBV2,CASSPSEGAANVLTF,TGTGCCAGCAGTCCTAGCGAGGGGGCGGCCAACGTCCTGACTTTC
TRBJ2-1,TRBD1,-,TRBV13,CASSSGTGAFYNEQFF,TGTGCCAGCAGCTCCGGGACAGGGGCTTTCTACAATGAGCAGTTCTTC
TRBJ2-5,-,-,TRBV29-1,CSVVGYDGNQETQYF,TGCAGCGTTGTCGGTTACGACGGGAACCAAGAGACCCAGTACTTC
TRBJ2-7,TRBD1,-,TRBV30,CASDREASYEQYF,TGTGCCTCCGACAGGGAAGCGTCCTACGAGCAGTACTTC
TRBJ1-2,-,-,TRBV29-1,CSTLRENYGYTF,TGCAGCACCCTTCGGGAGAACTATGGCTACACCTTC
TRBJ1-2,-,-,TRBV5-4,CASSTLKDSIYGYTF,TGTGCCAGCAGCACCCTCAAGGACAGCATCTATGGCTACACCTTC
TRBJ2-1,TRBD2,-,TRBV10-3,CAISAIAGGPNEQFF,TGTGCCATCAGTGCCATAGCGGGGGGACCCAATGAGCAGTTCTTC
TRBJ2-7,TRBD2,-,TRBV6-5,CASGLAGRNEQYF,TGTGCCAGCGGACTAGCGGGGAGGAATGAGCAGTACTTC
TRBJ1-5,-,-,TRBV7-9,CASSPSGHAGQPQHF,TGTGCCAGCAGCCCATCGGGACATGCAGGTCAGCCCCAGCATTTT
TRBJ2-7,-,-,TRBV5-1,CASSPDSISSYEQYF,TGCGCCAGCAGCCCCGACAGCATTAGCTCCTACGAGCAGTACTTC
TRBJ1-1,-,once,TRBV5-1,CASSSQRDLLNTEAFF,TGCGCCAGCAGCAGTCAGCGTGATCTACTGAACACTGAAGCTTTCTTT
TRBJ1-2,-,few,TRBV7-4,CASSPRVGTNYGYTF,TGTGCCAGCAGCCCTCGGGTAGGGACTAACTATGGCTACACCTTC
TRBJ1-1,-,-,TRBV29-1,CSVEKGYWYTEAFF,TGCAGCGTTGAAAAGGGTTATTGGTACACTGAAGCTTTCTTT
TRBJ2-2,-,few,TRBV25-1,CASSSPNTGELFF,TGTGCCAGCAGTTCTCCGAACACCGGGGAGCTGTTTTTT
TRBJ2-5,-,-,TRBV2,CASSEGLVGGQETKYF,TGTGCCAGCAGTGAAGGACTTGTGGGGGGCCAAGAGACCAAGTACTTC
TRBJ1-2,-,-,TRBV2,CASGGGQTNYGYTF,TGTGCCAGCGGAGGGGGGCAGACTAACTATGGCTACACCTTC
TRBJ2-1,-,few,TRBV29-1,CSVRTSRKNEQFF,TGCAGCGTTAGAACTAGTCGGAAGAATGAGCAGTTCTTC
TRBJ2-7,-,-,TRBV4-2,CASSPEPGEQYF,TGTGCCAGCAGCCCGGAGCCAGGCGAGCAGTACTTC
TRBJ1-1,-,-,TRBV25-1,CASSGSEAFF,TGTGCCAGCAGTGGTTCTGAAGCTTTCTTT